These 2 T cell receptor beta chains came from one sample sequenced in a study of T cell repertoires in cytomegalovirus infection. MiXCR, applied by TCRdb to the reads, yields one record per CDR3 protein. The data show under 600,000 distinct CDR3 sequences, approximately 15% seen once. What was sequenced was CD8+ T cells from PBMCs. These receptors originate from a human donor in good health (CMV status not recorded). Some clones in this sample may be carry-over from other donors' samples.

Concerning this clonotype itself: One base away lies a much larger clone, so this may be a sequencing read error. The rearrangement joins TRBV27 to TRBJ1-4; D call uncertain. Germline V gene sequence: CDR1 MNHEY, CDR2 SMNVEV (reference sequence). The CDR3 has 15 residues. CDR3 nucleotides: TGTGCCAGCAGTTTATCAAGAGCAACTAATGGAAAACTGTTTTTT. This translates into CASSLSRATNGKLFF. Variable domain in full (rest from reference TRBV27 and TRBJ1-4): EAQVTQNPRYLITVTGKKLTVTCSQNMNHEYMSWYRQDPGLGLRQIYYSMNVEVTDKGDVPEGYKVSRKEKRNFPLILESPSPNQTSLYFCASSLSRATNGKLFFGSGTQLSVL.

This clonotype was picked up many times. The chain links TRBV7-9 to TRBJ1-1; D is perhaps TRBD1 (5 bases). Germline CDR1 and CDR2: SEHNR and FQNEAQ (reference sequence). The CDR3 loop spans 13 amino acids. Trimming cost V 6 bases and J 1 base, with 9 bases left between them. CDR3 in DNA: TGTGCCAGCAGGTCGACAGAGAACACTGAAGCTTTCTTT. Its protein is CASRSTENTEAFF.